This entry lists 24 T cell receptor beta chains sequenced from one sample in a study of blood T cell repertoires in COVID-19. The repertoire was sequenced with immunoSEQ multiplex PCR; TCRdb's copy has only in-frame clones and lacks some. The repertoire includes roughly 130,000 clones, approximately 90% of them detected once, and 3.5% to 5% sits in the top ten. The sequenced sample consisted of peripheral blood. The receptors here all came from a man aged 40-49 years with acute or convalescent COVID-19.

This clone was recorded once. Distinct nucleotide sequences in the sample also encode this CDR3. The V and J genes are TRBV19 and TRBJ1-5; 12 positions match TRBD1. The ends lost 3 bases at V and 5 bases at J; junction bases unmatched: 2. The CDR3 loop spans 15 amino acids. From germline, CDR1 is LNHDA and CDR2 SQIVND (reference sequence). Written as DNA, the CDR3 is TGTGCCAGTAGTATCGGGACAGGGGGCTATCAGCCCCAGCATTTT. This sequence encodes CASSIGTGGYQPQHF.

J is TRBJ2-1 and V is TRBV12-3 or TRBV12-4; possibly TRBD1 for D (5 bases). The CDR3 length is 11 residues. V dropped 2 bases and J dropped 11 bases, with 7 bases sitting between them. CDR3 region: CASSLRGKQFF. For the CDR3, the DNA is TGTGCCAGCAGTTTAAGGGGTAAGCAGTTCTTC.

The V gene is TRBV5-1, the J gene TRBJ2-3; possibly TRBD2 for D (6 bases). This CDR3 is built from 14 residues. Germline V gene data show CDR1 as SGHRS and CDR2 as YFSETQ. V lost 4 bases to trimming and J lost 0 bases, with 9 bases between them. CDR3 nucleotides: TGCGCCAGCAGCCCGGGACTCAGCACAGATACGCAGTATTTT. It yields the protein CASSPGLSTDTQYF.

The CDR3 sequence is CASSLAPGLAYNEQFF. The CDR3 DNA reads as TGTGCCAGCAGCTTAGCCCCGGGACTAGCTTACAATGAGCAGTTCTTC. V is TRBV13 and J is TRBJ2-1; TRBD2 aligns across 9 bases. The CDR3 runs 16 residues. Germline CDR1 reads PRHDT; CDR2 reads FYEKMQ (reference sequence). Trimming cost V 1 base and J 4 bases; bases outside gene matches: 5. Supplemented by reference TRBV13 and TRBJ2-1, the full variable domain reads AAGVIQSPRHLIKEKRETATLKCYPIPRHDTVYWYQQGPGQDPQFLISFYEKMQSDKGSIPDRFSAQQFSDYHSELNMSSLELGDSALYFCASSLAPGLAYNEQFFGPGTRLTVL.

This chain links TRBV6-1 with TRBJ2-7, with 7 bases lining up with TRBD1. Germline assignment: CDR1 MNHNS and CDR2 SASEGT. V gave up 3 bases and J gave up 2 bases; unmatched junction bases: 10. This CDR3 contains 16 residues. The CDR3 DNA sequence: TGTGCCAGCAGTGAGGAGACAGGGAACTTCCCCTACGAGCAGTACTTC. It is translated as CASSEETGNFPYEQYF.

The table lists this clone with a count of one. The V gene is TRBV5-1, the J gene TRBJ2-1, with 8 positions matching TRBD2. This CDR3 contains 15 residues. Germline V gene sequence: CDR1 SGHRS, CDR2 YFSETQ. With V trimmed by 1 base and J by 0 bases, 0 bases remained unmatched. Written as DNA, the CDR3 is TGCGCCAGCAGCTTGCGGGAGGGCTCCTACAATGAGCAGTTCTTC. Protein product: CASSLREGSYNEQFF.

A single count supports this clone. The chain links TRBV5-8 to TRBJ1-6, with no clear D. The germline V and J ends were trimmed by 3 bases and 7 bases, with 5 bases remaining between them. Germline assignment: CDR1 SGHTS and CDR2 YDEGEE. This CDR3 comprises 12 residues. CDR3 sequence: CASSSGNSPLHF. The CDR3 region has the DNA TGTGCCAGCAGCTCCGGGAATTCACCCCTCCACTTT.

In DNA, the CDR3 is TGTGCCAGCAGCTTGGGCGGACAGGGACCAAATGAAAAACTGTTTTTT. This sequence encodes CASSLGGQGPNEKLFF. V gene TRBV5-8 combines with J gene TRBJ1-4, with 8 bases fitting TRBD1. V shed 0 bases and J 5 bases; nucleotides not matched to a gene: 6. Germline-derived CDR1 and CDR2 are SGHTS and YDEGEE. The CDR3 has 16 residues.

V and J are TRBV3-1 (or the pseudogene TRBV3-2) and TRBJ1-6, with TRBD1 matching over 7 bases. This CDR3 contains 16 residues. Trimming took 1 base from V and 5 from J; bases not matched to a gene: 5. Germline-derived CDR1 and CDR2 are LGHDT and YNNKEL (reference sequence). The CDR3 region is CASSQAATGNNSPLHF. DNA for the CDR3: TGTGCCAGCAGCCAAGCTGCGACAGGGAATAATTCACCCCTCCACTTT.

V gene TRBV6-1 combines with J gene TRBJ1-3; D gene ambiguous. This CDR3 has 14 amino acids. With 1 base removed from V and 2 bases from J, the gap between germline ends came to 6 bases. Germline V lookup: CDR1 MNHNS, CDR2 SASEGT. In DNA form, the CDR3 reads TGTGCCAGCAGTGAAGTGTCAGCTGGAAACACCATATATTTT. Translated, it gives CASSEVSAGNTIYF.

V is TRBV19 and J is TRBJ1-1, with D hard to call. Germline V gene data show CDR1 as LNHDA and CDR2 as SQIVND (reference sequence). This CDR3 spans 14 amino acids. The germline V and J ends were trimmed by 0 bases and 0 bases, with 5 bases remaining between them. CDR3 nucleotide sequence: TGTGCCAGTAGTATAGACAGTATGAACACTGAAGCTTTCTTT. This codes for CASSIDSMNTEAFF.

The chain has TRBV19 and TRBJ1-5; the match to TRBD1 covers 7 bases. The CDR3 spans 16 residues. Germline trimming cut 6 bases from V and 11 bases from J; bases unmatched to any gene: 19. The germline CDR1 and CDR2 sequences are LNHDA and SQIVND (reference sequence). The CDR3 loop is CASSLTGVQRGRTQHF. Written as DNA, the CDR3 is TGTGCCAGTAGCCTTACAGGTGTCCAAAGGGGGCGGACCCAGCATTTT.

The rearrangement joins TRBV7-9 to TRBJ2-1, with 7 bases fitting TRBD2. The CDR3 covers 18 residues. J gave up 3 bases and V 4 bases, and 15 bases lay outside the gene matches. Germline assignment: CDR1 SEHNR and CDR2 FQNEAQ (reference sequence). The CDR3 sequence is CASSSSGGLRTIYNEQFF. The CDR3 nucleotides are TGTGCCAGCAGCTCCTCGGGGGGACTGAGGACCATCTACAATGAGCAGTTCTTC. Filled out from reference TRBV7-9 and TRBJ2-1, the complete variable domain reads DTGVSQNPRHKITKRGQNVTFRCDPISEHNRLYWYRQTLGQGPEFLTYFQNEAQLEKSRLLSDRFSAERPKGSFSTLEIQRTEQGDSAMYLCASSSSGGLRTIYNEQFFGPGTRLTVL.

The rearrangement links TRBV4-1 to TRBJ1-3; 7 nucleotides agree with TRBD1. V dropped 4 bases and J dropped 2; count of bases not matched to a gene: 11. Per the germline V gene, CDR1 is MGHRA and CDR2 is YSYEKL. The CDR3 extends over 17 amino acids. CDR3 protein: CASSPFNTGTAGNTIYF. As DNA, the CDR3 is TGCGCCAGCAGCCCCTTTAATACCGGGACAGCTGGAAACACCATATATTTT.

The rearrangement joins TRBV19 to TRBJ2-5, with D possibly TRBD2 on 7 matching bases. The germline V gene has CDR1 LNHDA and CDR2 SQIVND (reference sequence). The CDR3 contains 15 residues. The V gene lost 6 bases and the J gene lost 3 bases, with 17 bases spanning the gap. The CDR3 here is CASSLLRGGEETQYF. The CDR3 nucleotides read TGTGCCAGTAGCTTACTCAGAGGGGGGGAAGAGACCCAGTACTTC.

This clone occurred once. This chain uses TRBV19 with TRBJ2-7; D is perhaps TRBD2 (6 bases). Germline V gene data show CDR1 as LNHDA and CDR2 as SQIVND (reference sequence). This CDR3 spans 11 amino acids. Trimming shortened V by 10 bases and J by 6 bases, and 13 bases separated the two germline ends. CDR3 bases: TGTGCCACGCGGAGGGCTTCCGAGCAGTACTTC. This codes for CATRRASEQYF.

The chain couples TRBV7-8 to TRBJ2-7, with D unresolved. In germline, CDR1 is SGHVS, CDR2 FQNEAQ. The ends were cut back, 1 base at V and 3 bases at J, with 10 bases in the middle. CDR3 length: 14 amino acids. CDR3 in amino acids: CASSLGSADYEQYF. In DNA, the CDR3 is TGTGCCAGCAGCTTAGGCAGCGCTGACTACGAGCAGTACTTC.

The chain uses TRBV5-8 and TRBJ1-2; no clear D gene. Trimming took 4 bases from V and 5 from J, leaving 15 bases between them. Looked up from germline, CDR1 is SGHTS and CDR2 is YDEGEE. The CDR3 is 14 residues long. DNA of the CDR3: TGTGCCAGCAGCCTGGGCGGGGTGGGGTATGGCTACACCTTC. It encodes CASSLGGVGYGYTF.

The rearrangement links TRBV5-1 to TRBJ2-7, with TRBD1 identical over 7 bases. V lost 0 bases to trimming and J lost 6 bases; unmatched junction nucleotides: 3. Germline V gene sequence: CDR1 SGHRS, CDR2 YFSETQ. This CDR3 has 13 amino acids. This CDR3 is CASSLGAGGEQYF. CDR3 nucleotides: TGCGCCAGCAGCTTGGGGGCAGGGGGCGAGCAGTACTTC.

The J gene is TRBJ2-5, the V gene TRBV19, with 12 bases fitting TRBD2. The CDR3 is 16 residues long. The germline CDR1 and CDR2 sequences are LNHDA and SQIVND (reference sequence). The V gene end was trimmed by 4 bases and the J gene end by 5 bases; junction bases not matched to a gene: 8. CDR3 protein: CASSTRTSGIGETQYF. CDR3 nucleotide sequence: TGTGCCAGTAGTACCCGGACTAGCGGGATAGGTGAGACCCAGTACTTC.

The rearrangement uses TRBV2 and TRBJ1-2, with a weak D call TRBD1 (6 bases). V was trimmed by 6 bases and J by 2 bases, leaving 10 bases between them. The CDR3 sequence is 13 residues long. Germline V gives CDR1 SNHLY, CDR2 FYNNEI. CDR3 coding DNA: TGTGCCAGCAGAGTGGACAGCAACTATGGCTACACCTTC. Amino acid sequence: CASRVDSNYGYTF.

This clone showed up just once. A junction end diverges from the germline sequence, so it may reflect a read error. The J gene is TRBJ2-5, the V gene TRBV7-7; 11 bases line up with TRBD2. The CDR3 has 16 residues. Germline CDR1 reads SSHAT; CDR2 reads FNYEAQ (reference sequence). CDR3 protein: CASSLGTSGYQETQYF. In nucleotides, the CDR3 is TGTGCTAGCAGCTTAGGGACTAGCGGATACCAAGAGACCCAGTACTTC.

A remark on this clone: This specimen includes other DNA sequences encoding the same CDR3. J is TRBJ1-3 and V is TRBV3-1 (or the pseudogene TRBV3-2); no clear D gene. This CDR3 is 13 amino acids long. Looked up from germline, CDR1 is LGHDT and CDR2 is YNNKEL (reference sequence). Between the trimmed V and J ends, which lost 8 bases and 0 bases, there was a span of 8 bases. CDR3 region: CASRAPSGNTIYF. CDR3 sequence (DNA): TGTGCCAGCCGCGCACCCTCTGGAAACACCATATATTTT.

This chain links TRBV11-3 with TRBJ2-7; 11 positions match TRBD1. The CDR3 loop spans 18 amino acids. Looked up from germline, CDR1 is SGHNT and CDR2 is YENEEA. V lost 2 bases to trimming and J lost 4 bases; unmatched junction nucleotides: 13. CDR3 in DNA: TGTGCCAGCAGCTTAAGGGACAGGGGGGCCCAGGGGAATTACGAGCAGTACTTC. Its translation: CASSLRDRGAQGNYEQYF.